The T cell receptor (beta chain) under discussion was sequenced for a study of lymphopenia after photon versus proton radiotherapy. Broader study findings: Post-nadir diversity loss with photons came from oligoclonal expansion, particularly CD8+ Temra cells.

This clone was found once. Its antigen is not identified. V was shortened by 8 bases and J by 0 bases, with 10 bases between the two germline ends. Germline CDR1 is MNHEY and CDR2 is SVGAGI. This CDR3 spans 13 amino acids. Profiling relied on immunoSEQ multiplex PCR, and the TCRdb table lists in-frame clones only, not all of them. The sample lists approximately 53,000 clones, more than 85% occurring once. The specimen was peripheral blood, collected from a patient treated with photon-based radiotherapy. This chain uses TRBV6-5 with TRBJ1-1, with no clear D. The origin of this receptor is a woman aged 40 to 49 with cholangiocarcinoma. Here the CDR3 reads CASYPGMNTEAFF. DNA of the CDR3: TGTGCCAGCTACCCTGGCATGAACACTGAAGCTTTCTTT.